The next 19 T cell receptor beta chains were all read from a single sample in a study of spatial heterogeneity in lung cancer. TCRdb reanalysed the 5' RACE reads using MiXCR and keeps one entry per CDR3 protein. The sample has about 95,000 distinct CDR3 sequences; approximately 8.9% are singletons. The time point here: sample taken at primary tumor resection. Researchers sequenced whole RNA taken from tumor, nontumor lung or frozen PBMC without sorting. The sample was PBMCs, taken at surgery. Source of these receptors: a male donor with early-stage non-small cell lung cancer.

A remark on this clonotype: A single base separates this from a much larger clone, so it may be a read error. This chain links TRBV7-2 with TRBJ2-3; TRBD2 aligns across 7 bases. Losses at the gene ends were 4 bases for V and 2 bases for J; bases not matched to a gene: 6. Germline CDR1 is SGHTA and CDR2 is FQGNSA. The CDR3 spans 15 residues. As DNA, the CDR3 is TGTGCCAGCAGCTCCCAGCGGGATGACACAGATACGCAGTATTTT. Encoded protein: CASSSQRDDTDTQYF.

The V and J genes are TRBV18 and TRBJ2-1; a possible D gene is TRBD2 (5 bases). V was pared by 3 bases and J by 10 bases, with 10 bases between. Germline V gene sequence: CDR1 KGHSH, CDR2 LQKENI. This CDR3 region has 12 residues. This CDR3 reads CASSPARGEQFF. The CDR3 region has the DNA TGTGCCAGCTCACCTGCACGAGGGGAGCAGTTCTTC.

In this sample, this clonotype turned up many times. The junction shows a germline mismatch at one end, possibly a read error. The rearrangement uses TRBV7-9 and TRBJ2-7; D is possibly TRBD1 (6 bases). The CDR3 sequence is 11 residues long. Germline CDR1 is SEHNR and CDR2 is FQNEAQ (reference sequence). For the CDR3, the DNA is TGTGCCAGCAGCTTAGACTGGACAGTGCACTTC. It translates to CASSLDWTVHF.

This clonotype was observed many times. V gene TRBV6-2 or TRBV6-3 combines with J gene TRBJ2-5; 8 bases fit TRBD2. The V segment lost 11 bases and the J segment 2 bases; nucleotides outside the gene matches: 10. This CDR3 is built from 14 residues. Germline V gene sequence: CDR1 MNHEY, CDR2 SVGEGT. CDR3: CAGNKAGVQETQYF. The CDR3 DNA reads as TGTGCCGGGAACAAAGCGGGGGTGCAAGAGACCCAGTACTTC.

This clonotype was observed many times. The chain is built from TRBV5-1 and TRBJ2-3; no firm D call. From germline, CDR1 is SGHRS and CDR2 YFSETQ. The V end lost 0 bases, the J end lost 3 bases, and 11 bases lay between the germline ends. CDR3 length equals 15 residues. Here the CDR3 DNA reads TGCGCCAGCAGCTTGGCAGAACTTTTAACAGATACGCAGTATTTT. As protein: CASSLAELLTDTQYF.

There are a few counts of this clonotype. The genes are TRBV7-9 and TRBJ1-1; tentative D call: TRBD1 (5 bases). CDR1 and CDR2 (germline): SEHNR, FQNEAQ (reference sequence). The germline V and J ends were trimmed by 5 bases and 5 bases, with 21 bases remaining between them. The CDR3 runs to 16 residues. The CDR3 bases are TGTGCCAGCAGCAAACCCGTGGGGGAGGGAGTAACTGAAGCTTTCTTT. Its translation: CASSKPVGEGVTEAFF.

The table lists this clonotype with a few counts. The chain has TRBV20-1 and TRBJ2-3, with 12 bases fitting TRBD1. CDR3 length equals 15 residues. CDR1 is DFQATT, CDR2 SNEGSKA, per germline (reference sequence). Trimming cost V 3 bases and J 6 bases; bases outside gene matches: 7. The CDR3, as DNA: TGCAGTGCTAGGGACCGGGACAGGGGGCAGGATACGCAGTATTTT. The encoded protein is CSARDRDRGQDTQYF.

This clonotype was recorded many times. The V and J genes are TRBV5-1 and TRBJ2-7; TRBD1 matches at 8 bases. V dropped 8 bases and J dropped 3; count of bases not matched to a gene: 7. Germline CDR1 is SGHRS and CDR2 is YFSETQ. This CDR3 spans 13 amino acids. The CDR3 sequence is CASTPGQGYEQYF. The DNA for the CDR3 is TGCGCCAGTACCCCCGGACAGGGCTACGAGCAGTACTTC.

Points on this clonotype: One end of the junction does not line up with germline, which may come from a read error. J is TRBJ2-5 and V is TRBV10-3; the D call may be TRBD1 or TRBD2 (5 bases each). The CDR3 consists of 14 residues. CDR1 ENHRY and CDR2 SYGVKD come from the germline V gene. The CDR3 nucleotides are TGTGCTATCAGTGAGTCTGGGGGAGAAGAGACCCAGTACTTC. Its protein product is CAISESGGEETQYF.

The CDR3 loop is CASSPIQGFDGYTF. The CDR3 DNA reads TGCGCCAGCAGCCCTATCCAGGGATTTGACGGCTACACCTTC. The chain is built from TRBV5-1 and TRBJ1-2; possibly TRBD1 for D (5 bases). CDR1 SGHRS and CDR2 YFSETQ come from the germline V gene. The CDR3 has 14 residues. V shed 4 bases and J shed 8 bases, with 18 bases lying between them.

In its sample, this clonotype was seen a few times. The J gene is TRBJ2-5, the V gene TRBV11-2; 7 bases are a match to TRBD1. Trimming removed 2 bases from V and 0 bases from J; junction bases left unmatched: 6. The CDR3 length is 16 residues. From germline, CDR1 is SGHAT and CDR2 FQNNGV. CDR3 residues: CASSLRGPKNQETQYF. The CDR3 DNA is TGTGCCAGCAGCTTAAGGGGGCCAAAAAACCAAGAGACCCAGTACTTC.

Only a few counts were recorded for this clonotype. The V gene is TRBV2, the J gene TRBJ2-7, with D possibly being TRBD2 (6 bases). V lost 8 bases and J 0 bases, leaving 14 bases between the germline ends. Germline CDR1 and CDR2: SNHLY and FYNNEI. The CDR3 is 14 residues long. The DNA of the CDR3 is TGTGCCAGCCTGGGGGACGGGAGCTCCTACGAGCAGTACTTC. Its protein product is CASLGDGSSYEQYF.

This clonotype was picked up many times. V usage is TRBV7-3 and J usage is TRBJ2-5, with 7 bases matching TRBD2. CDR1 and CDR2 (germline): SGHTA, FQGTGA. Losses at the gene ends were 2 bases for V and 4 bases for J; bases not matched to a gene: 7. There are 15 residues in the CDR3. The CDR3 coding sequence is TGTGCCAGCAGCTTAGGTGGGAGGGCCGGAGAGACCCAGTACTTC. This sequence encodes CASSLGGRAGETQYF.

This rearrangement joins TRBV15 to TRBJ2-7; 8 bases map to TRBD1. Germline CDR1 and CDR2: LNHNV and YYDKDF (reference sequence). This CDR3 has 16 amino acids. Trimming cost V 5 bases and J 1 base; bases outside gene matches: 10. CDR3 sequence (DNA): TGTGCCACCAGCCCCCAAGGGACAGGCCCTTCCTACGAGCAGTACTTC. Its translation is CATSPQGTGPSYEQYF.

The genes are TRBV29-1 and TRBJ2-5, with a tentative D call TRBD1 (6 bases). Germline V lookup: CDR1 SQVTM, CDR2 ANQGSEA. Trimming pared 8 bases from V and 1 base from J, leaving 23 bases between. The CDR3 sequence is 16 residues long. The CDR3 region is CSFGGLVRGSQETQYF. In nucleotides, the CDR3 is TGCAGCTTCGGCGGTTTGGTCAGGGGTTCCCAAGAGACCCAGTACTTC.

The rearrangement uses TRBV7-2 and TRBJ2-5, with D tentatively TRBD1 (6 bases). Deletions cut 5 bases from V and 3 bases from J, with 10 bases between. The CDR3 length is 13 residues. CDR1 and CDR2 (germline): SGHTA, FQGNSA. This CDR3 is CASSLGQKETQYF. The CDR3 bases are TGTGCCAGCAGCCTAGGACAGAAAGAGACCCAGTACTTC.

This clonotype was recorded at least ten times. The V gene is TRBV2, the J gene TRBJ2-1; D remains ambiguous. The CDR3 is 13 residues long. The V gene lost 6 bases and the J gene lost 6 bases, with 12 bases spanning the gap. Germline V gene data show CDR1 as SNHLY and CDR2 as FYNNEI. Written as DNA, the CDR3 is TGTGCCAGCAGGGTACGAGTAAGCAATGAGCAGTTCTTC. This translates into CASRVRVSNEQFF.

This clonotype was seen at least ten times. The gene calls are TRBV5-1 and TRBJ1-1; D not certain. Trimming left V 0 bases short and J 1 base short, with 10 bases between. Germline V gives CDR1 SGHRS, CDR2 YFSETQ. This CDR3 is 15 amino acids long. CDR3 residues: CASSLVLFGNTEAFF. The CDR3 bases are TGCGCCAGCAGCTTGGTCCTTTTCGGGAACACTGAAGCTTTCTTT.

This clonotype was picked up many times. The chain employs TRBV6-6 and TRBJ2-7; 7 bases are a match to TRBD2. The CDR3 length is 14 residues. Trimming removed 6 bases from V and 0 bases from J; junction bases left unmatched: 5. Germline lookup yields CDR1 MNHNY and CDR2 SVGAGI (reference sequence). The CDR3 coding sequence is TGTGCCAGCAGAAACTCGGGAGGCTCCTACGAGCAGTACTTC. Its translation is CASRNSGGSYEQYF.